Listed below are T cell receptor beta chains from one sample, sequenced in a study of blood T cell repertoires in COVID-19. Assay: immunoSEQ multiplex PCR; the TCRdb copy retains only in-frame clones and omits some. The sample lists about 130,000 clones; approximately 89% were seen once. Material: peripheral blood. These receptors were taken from a human donor in a cohort sampled during active COVID-19. CDR3s include the opening cysteine and the closing phenylalanine or tryptophan. Fields, in order: V gene, CDR3 length, J gene, D gene, clone size, CDR3 protein, CDR3 DNA. A D gene is named only where the DNA matches it firmly. Clone size is stated in some rows and not others, as once, few, many or a class when expanded.

V gene: TRBV6-5
CDR3 length: 14
J gene: TRBJ1-2
D gene: NA
clone size: NA
CDR3 protein: CASSYSGAGRGYTF
CDR3 DNA: TGTGCCAGCAGTTACTCGGGGGCCGGACGAGGCTACACCTTC

V gene: TRBV12-3/TRBV12-4
CDR3 length: 13
J gene: TRBJ1-2
D gene: NA
clone size: NA
CDR3 protein: CASSLGGGYGYTF
CDR3 DNA: TGTGCCAGCAGTTTAGGGGGAGGCTATGGCTACACCTTC

V gene: TRBV7-2
CDR3 length: 18
J gene: TRBJ2-5
D gene: TRBD2
clone size: NA
CDR3 protein: CASRPAGLAGGPGETQYF
CDR3 DNA: TGTGCCAGCAGACCAGCGGGGCTAGCGGGGGGGCCCGGGGAGACCCAGTACTTC

V gene: TRBV5-3
CDR3 length: 15
J gene: TRBJ1-5
D gene: TRBD1
clone size: NA
CDR3 protein: CARSQKTGGGQPQHF
CDR3 DNA: TGTGCCAGAAGCCAAAAGACAGGGGGCGGCCAGCCCCAGCATTTT

V gene: TRBV9
CDR3 length: 12
J gene: TRBJ1-3
D gene: NA
clone size: NA
CDR3 protein: CASSAQGNTIYF
CDR3 DNA: TGTGCCAGCAGCGCTCAGGGAAACACCATATATTTT

V gene: TRBV6-2/TRBV6-3
CDR3 length: 16
J gene: TRBJ1-6
D gene: NA
clone size: medium-sized
CDR3 protein: CASSYTGGESGSPLHF
CDR3 DNA: TGTGCCAGCAGTTACACGGGGGGCGAATCTGGCTCACCCCTCCACTTT

V gene: TRBV19
CDR3 length: 16
J gene: TRBJ2-2
D gene: TRBD1
clone size: once
CDR3 protein: CASSILRDRGTGELFF
CDR3 DNA: TGTGCCAGTAGTATCCTCCGGGACAGGGGAACCGGGGAGCTGTTTTTT

V gene: TRBV5-4
CDR3 length: 16
J gene: TRBJ2-1
D gene: TRBD2
clone size: NA
CDR3 protein: CASSLEGGSSYNEQFF
CDR3 DNA: TGTGCCAGCAGCTTGGAAGGCGGGAGCTCCTACAATGAGCAGTTCTTC

V gene: TRBV18
CDR3 length: 18
J gene: TRBJ2-3
D gene: NA
clone size: NA
CDR3 protein: CASSPLHGTGKSTDTQYF
CDR3 DNA: TGTGCCAGCTCACCTCTCCATGGAACAGGGAAGTCCACAGATACGCAGTATTTT

V gene: TRBV4-3
CDR3 length: 16
J gene: TRBJ2-1
D gene: NA
clone size: NA
CDR3 protein: CASSQDRDTLPREQFF
CDR3 DNA: TGCGCCAGCAGCCAAGATCGGGACACCCTTCCGAGAGAGCAGTTCTTC